This TCR beta chain was captured in a study of beta chain features in type 1 diabetes. Study in general: When patients were set against healthy donors, age, gender and cell yields were similar.

Purity of each sorted population was above 95%. This clone occurred a few times. The whole isolated RNA underwent reverse transcription, so sequencing captured expressed TCRB transcripts. Sequencing was performed with immunoSEQ multiplex PCR; in TCRdb, only in-frame clones are kept and a portion is missing. The sample holds approximately 44,000 clones, approximately 56% seen once. This receptor was identified in a woman younger than 30 in good health. The specimen was Tregs from blood.

The CDR3 DNA sequence: TGTGCCAGCAGTCACAGGGACGAAGCTTTCTTT. It yields the protein CASSHRDEAFF. The V call is TRBV6-1, the J call TRBJ1-1; tentatively, D is TRBD1 (6 bases). CDR1 is MNHNS, CDR2 SASEGT, per germline. V was trimmed by 5 bases and J by 8 bases, leaving 9 bases between them. The CDR3 contains 11 residues.